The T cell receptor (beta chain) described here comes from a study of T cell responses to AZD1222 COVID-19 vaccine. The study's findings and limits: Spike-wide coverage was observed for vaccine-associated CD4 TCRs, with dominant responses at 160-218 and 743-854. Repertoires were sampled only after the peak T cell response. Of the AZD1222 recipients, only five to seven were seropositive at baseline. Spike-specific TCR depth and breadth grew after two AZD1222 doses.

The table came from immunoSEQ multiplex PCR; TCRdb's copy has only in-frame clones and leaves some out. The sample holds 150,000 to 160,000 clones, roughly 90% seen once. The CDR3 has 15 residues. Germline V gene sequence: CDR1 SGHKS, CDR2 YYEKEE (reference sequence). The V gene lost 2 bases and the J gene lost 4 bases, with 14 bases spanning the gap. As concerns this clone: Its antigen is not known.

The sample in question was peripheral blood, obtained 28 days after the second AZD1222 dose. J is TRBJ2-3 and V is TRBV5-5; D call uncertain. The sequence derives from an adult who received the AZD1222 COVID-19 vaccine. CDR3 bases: TGTGCCAGCAGCTTAAGGGTCCCGGAGTCAGATACGCAGTATTTT. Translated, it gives CASSLRVPESDTQYF.